These 23 T cell receptor beta chains were sequenced from one sample in a study of OX40 agonist ivuxolimab in advanced cancers. This table comes from immunoSEQ multiplex PCR, and its TCRdb copy is limited to in-frame clones, with some not included. The data contain more than 9,000 clones, 60% to 80% of them seen just once; the ten biggest clones take up 46%. This sample comprised CD4+ or CD8+ T cells sorted from blood, obtained in a trial of the OX40 agonist ivuxolimab. Receptors originate from an adult with an advanced solid tumor such as melanoma, head and neck, liver or kidney cancer.

The rearrangement joins TRBV10-3 to TRBJ1-1; tentatively, D is TRBD1 (6 bases). The CDR3 is made up of 12 amino acids. Germline V gives CDR1 ENHRY, CDR2 SYGVKD. Trimming shortened V by 8 bases and J by 1 base, and 8 bases separated the two germline ends. CDR3 nucleotides: TGTGCCATCGCGACAGGGAACACTGAAGCTTTCTTT. Translated: CAIATGNTEAFF.

The chain recombines TRBV27 with TRBJ1-5; D gene unclear. Germline CDR1 MNHEY, CDR2 SMNVEV (reference sequence). This CDR3 has 13 amino acids. V was trimmed by 0 bases and J by 4 bases, leaving 4 bases between them. Here the CDR3 reads CASSLSRNQPQHF. In DNA, the CDR3 is TGTGCCAGCAGTTTATCCAGGAATCAGCCCCAGCATTTT.

For the CDR3, the DNA is TGCGCCAGCAGCCAGGCAACAGGGGGCGGGAGGAACACCGGGGAGCTGTTTTTT. It specifies CASSQATGGGRNTGELFF. V usage is TRBV4-1 and J usage is TRBJ2-2; 9 bases are a match to TRBD1. This CDR3 is 18 amino acids long. In germline, CDR1 is MGHRA, CDR2 YSYEKL. Unmatched junction bases numbered 9, after V lost 3 bases and J lost 1 base.

The chain uses TRBV19 and TRBJ1-6; D is unresolved. V dropped 4 bases and J dropped 10 bases, with 17 bases sitting between them. CDR1 LNHDA and CDR2 SQIVND come from the germline V gene (reference sequence). The CDR3 spans 15 residues. The CDR3 loop reads CASSTPDGGRSPLHF. The CDR3 nucleotides read TGTGCCAGTAGTACCCCTGACGGAGGGAGGTCACCCCTCCACTTT.

By share, this clone ranks as medium-sized (0.01 to 0.1%). This chain links TRBV4-1 with TRBJ1-5, with D possibly matching TRBD1 (6 bases). The CDR3 sequence is 17 residues long. Trimming shortened V by 1 base and J by 0 bases, and 13 bases separated the two germline ends. Germline values: CDR1 MGHRA, CDR2 YSYEKL. The CDR3 nucleotides read TGCGCCAGCAGCCAAGCCCAGGGGCGGTATAGCAATCAGCCCCAGCATTTT. Its protein is CASSQAQGRYSNQPQHF.

J is TRBJ2-3 and V is TRBV7-9; 7 bases match TRBD2. CDR3 size: 18 residues. Germline V gene data show CDR1 as SEHNR and CDR2 as FQNEAQ (reference sequence). The V gene end was trimmed by 6 bases and the J gene end by 4 bases; junction bases not matched to a gene: 19. The CDR3 nucleotides are TGTGCCAGCAGACCCCGGGCCCTACGCGGGAGTAGGGCAGATACGCAGTATTTT. Its protein product is CASRPRALRGSRADTQYF.

V is TRBV19 and J is TRBJ2-3; the match to TRBD2 covers 9 bases. CDR3 length: 15 residues. J lost 0 bases, V lost 6 bases, and 4 bases had no gene match. CDR1 is LNHDA, CDR2 SQIVND, per germline (reference sequence). The CDR3 region has the DNA TGTGCCAGTAGCTGGGGGACTAGCAGCACAGATACGCAGTATTTT. It encodes CASSWGTSSTDTQYF.

The chain has TRBV4-1 and TRBJ2-2; no reliable D call. Looked up from germline, CDR1 is MGHRA and CDR2 is YSYEKL. This CDR3 has 15 residues. Trimming took 0 bases from V and 0 from J, leaving 5 bases between them. The CDR3 nucleotides are TGCGCCAGCAGCCAAGACACTCCGAACACCGGGGAGCTGTTTTTT. This sequence encodes CASSQDTPNTGELFF.

The chain links TRBV28 to TRBJ2-7; possible D gene TRBD1, 5 bases. V was trimmed by 2 bases and J by 4 bases, leaving 9 bases between them. Germline V gene sequence: CDR1 MDHEN, CDR2 SYDVKM. The CDR3 consists of 13 residues. CDR3 protein: CASSLVTGYEQYF. The CDR3 DNA follows: TGTGCCAGCAGTTTAGTTACAGGTTACGAGCAGTACTTC.

This clone was seen a handful of times. The rearrangement joins TRBV4-1 to TRBJ2-2; D not certain. V lost 6 bases and J 2 bases, leaving 7 bases between the germline ends. Germline V gives CDR1 MGHRA, CDR2 YSYEKL. This CDR3 has 13 amino acids. CDR3 sequence (DNA): TGCGCCAGCAGTTATGATAACACCGGGGAGCTGTTTTTT. Translation gives CASSYDNTGELFF.

This clone was seen more than once but under ten times. V usage is TRBV7-9 and J usage is TRBJ2-1, with 15 bases that match TRBD2. CDR1 and CDR2 from the germline V gene are SEHNR and FQNEAQ (reference sequence). After removal of 4 bases from V and 7 bases from J, the junction contained 2 bases not matched to a gene. The CDR3 sequence is 15 residues long. Written as DNA, the CDR3 is TGTGCCAGCAGCTCGGGACTAGCGGGAGGAAATGAGCAGTTCTTC. Translated: CASSSGLAGGNEQFF.

The chain uses TRBV5-1 and TRBJ1-1; no firm D call. V gave up 2 bases and J gave up 8 bases, with 13 bases separating them. The CDR3 length is 13 residues. Germline CDR1 and CDR2: SGHRS and YFSETQ. In nucleotides, the CDR3 is TGCGCCAGCAGCTTCGCAGCGGCCGCCGAAGCTTTCTTT. Translated: CASSFAAAAEAFF.

The chain recombines TRBV2 with TRBJ1-1; 10 bases are shared with TRBD1. The V gene end was trimmed by 6 bases and the J gene end by 4 bases; junction bases not matched to a gene: 2. The CDR3 sequence is 13 residues long. Per the germline V gene, CDR1 is SNHLY and CDR2 is FYNNEI. The CDR3 loop reads CASRRTGGTEAFF. The CDR3 DNA reads TGTGCCAGCAGGCGGACAGGGGGCACTGAAGCTTTCTTT.

V is TRBV18 and J is TRBJ2-7; 8 bases align to TRBD2. J lost 5 bases, V lost 3 bases, and 9 bases had no gene match. Per germline, CDR1 KGHSH and CDR2 LQKENI. CDR3 length: 15 residues. The CDR3 nucleotides are TGTGCCAGCTCACCCACGAGCGGGAGCTTTCACGAGCAGTACTTC. It codes for CASSPTSGSFHEQYF.

On this clone: One end of the junction does not line up with germline, which may come from a read error. This rearrangement joins TRBV5-3 to TRBJ2-5, with D possibly being TRBD1 (5 bases). TRBV5-3 is an ORF, with its function uncertain. The CDR3 covers 15 residues. CDR3 bases: TGTGCCAGCAGCTTGTGGGGCGCCAACCAAGAGACCCAGTACTTC. Protein sequence: CASSLWGANQETQYF.

This CDR3 is CASSPRLSSYEQYF. The CDR3 nucleotides are TGTGCCAGCAGCCCGCGACTCAGCTCCTACGAGCAGTACTTC. The chain couples TRBV7-6 to TRBJ2-7, with D hard to call. Trimming stripped 5 bases from V and 0 bases from J, with 11 bases between. From germline, CDR1 is SGHVS and CDR2 FNYEAQ. This CDR3 contains 14 residues. Using reference TRBV7-6 and TRBJ2-7 for the parts outside the CDR3, the full variable domain is GAGVSQSPRYKVTKRGQDVALRCDPISGHVSLYWYRQALGQGPEFLTYFNYEAQQDKSGLPNDRFSAERPEGSISTLTIQRTEQRDSAMYRCASSPRLSSYEQYFGPGTRLTVT.

The chain is built from TRBV11-1 and TRBJ2-7, with 8 bases fitting TRBD2. This CDR3 comprises 15 residues. Per germline, CDR1 SGHAT and CDR2 FQDESV (reference sequence). V was clipped by 4 bases and J by 5 bases; unmatched bases: 10. As DNA, the CDR3 is TGTGCCAGCAGCTCTCATAGCGGGGACTGGGACGAGCAGTACTTC. This encodes CASSSHSGDWDEQYF.

The chain is built from TRBV27 and TRBJ2-1; 9 positions agree with TRBD1. Per germline, CDR1 MNHEY and CDR2 SMNVEV (reference sequence). This CDR3 region has 17 residues. After removal of 3 bases from V and 2 bases from J, the junction contained 8 bases not matched to a gene. CDR3 region: CASSFPQGATPYNEQFF. In nucleotides, the CDR3 is TGTGCCAGCAGTTTCCCACAGGGGGCGACGCCCTACAATGAGCAGTTCTTC.

The chain joins TRBV28 to TRBJ2-5; D possibly corresponds to TRBD1 (5 bases). This CDR3 contains 15 residues. CDR1 MDHEN and CDR2 SYDVKM come from the germline V gene. Deletions cut 2 bases from V and 5 bases from J, with 15 bases between. The CDR3 DNA reads TGTGCCAGCAGTTTAATTTCAGGGCTTCGGGAGACCCAGTACTTC. Its translation: CASSLISGLRETQYF. Looking up the rest from reference TRBV28 and TRBJ2-5 gives the full variable domain: DVKVTQSSRYLVKRTGEKVFLECVQDMDHENMFWYRQDPGLGLRLIYFSYDVKMKEKGDIPEGYSVSREKKERFSLILESASTNQTSMYLCASSLISGLRETQYFGPGTRLLVL.

The chain combines TRBV19 with TRBJ1-1; TRBD1 aligns across 8 bases. The V segment lost 5 bases and the J segment 3 bases; nucleotides outside the gene matches: 5. Germline V gives CDR1 LNHDA, CDR2 SQIVND (reference sequence). CDR3 length equals 14 residues. CDR3 protein: CASSEGQGYTEAFF. CDR3 nucleotide sequence: TGTGCCAGTAGTGAAGGACAGGGCTACACTGAAGCTTTCTTT.

Notes on this clone: The junction differs from germline at one of its ends, possibly a read error. V gene TRBV5-4 combines with J gene TRBJ2-1; 7 bases align to TRBD2. The CDR3 covers 12 residues. Looked up from germline, CDR1 is SGHNT and CDR2 is YYREEE (reference sequence). The CDR3 nucleotides are TGTGCCAGCAGCCTCTGGGACTACGACACGGTCTTC. Protein: CASSLWDYDTVF.

V usage is TRBV25-1 and J usage is TRBJ2-7, with D uncertain. Germline CDR1 MGHDK, CDR2 SYGVNS. Trimming shortened V by 6 bases and J by 2 bases, and 14 bases separated the two germline ends. The CDR3 totals 14 residues. CDR3 region: CASSPDIGPYEQYF. In DNA, the CDR3 is TGTGCCAGCAGCCCCGACATAGGCCCCTACGAGCAGTACTTC.

About this clone itself: Its ends do not fully match the called genes, so a read error is possible. This rearrangement joins TRBV5-3 to TRBJ2-7; the D is unclear. TRBV5-3 is designated an ORF whose function remains uncertain. The CDR3 runs to 13 residues. CDR3: CASSFPSSYEQYF. The CDR3 DNA follows: TGTGCCAGCAGCTTTCCTTCTTCCTACGAGCAGTACTTC.